This TCR beta chain was documented in a study of blood T cells in healthy people across ages. Isolation of PBMCs gave at least 7 million cells per sample. For the second PCR, which ran for about 7 to 11 cycles, a sample-barcoded 5' primer and a J-beta primer mix were used. Researchers report that a template-switch adaptor with 12 random nucleotides tagged each cDNA molecule. Per sample, CDR3-containing paired-end reads numbered at least 2.5 million. TCRdb analysed the 5' RACE reads with MiXCR anew, one entry per CDR3 protein. Of under 1,000,000 distinct CDR3 sequences in the sample, approximately 35% were seen once. Germline assignment: CDR1 SGHTA and CDR2 FQGNSA. Germline trimming cut 3 bases from V and 4 bases from J; bases unmatched to any gene: 5. The CDR3 extends over 14 amino acids.

Sequenced: blood. This chain connects TRBV7-2 to TRBJ2-7, with TRBD1 identical over 8 bases. The TCR was taken from a man aged 18 to 30 in good health. In DNA form, the CDR3 reads TGTGCCAGCAGCTTGGACAGGGCTTTTTACGAGCAGTACTTC. Protein: CASSLDRAFYEQYF.